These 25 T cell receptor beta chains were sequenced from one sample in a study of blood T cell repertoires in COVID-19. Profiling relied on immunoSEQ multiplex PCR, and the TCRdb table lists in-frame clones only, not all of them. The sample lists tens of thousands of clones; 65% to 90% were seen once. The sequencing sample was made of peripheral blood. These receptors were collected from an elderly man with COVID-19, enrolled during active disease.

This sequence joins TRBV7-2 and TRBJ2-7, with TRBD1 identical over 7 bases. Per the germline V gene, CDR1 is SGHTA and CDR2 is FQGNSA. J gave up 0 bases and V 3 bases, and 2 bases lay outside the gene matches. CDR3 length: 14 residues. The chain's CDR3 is CASSFDRASYEQYF. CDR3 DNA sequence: TGTGCCAGCAGCTTTGACAGGGCCTCCTACGAGCAGTACTTC.

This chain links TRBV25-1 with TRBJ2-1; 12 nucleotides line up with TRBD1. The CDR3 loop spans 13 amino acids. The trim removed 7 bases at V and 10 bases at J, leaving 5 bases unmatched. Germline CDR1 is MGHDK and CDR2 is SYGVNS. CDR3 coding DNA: TGTGCCAGCAAGGGACAGGGGGCAGGGGAGCAGTTCTTC. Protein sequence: CASKGQGAGEQFF.

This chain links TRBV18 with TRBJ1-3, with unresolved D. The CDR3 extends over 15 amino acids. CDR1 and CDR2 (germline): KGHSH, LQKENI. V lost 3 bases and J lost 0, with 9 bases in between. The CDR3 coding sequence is TGTGCCAGCTCACCGGCCAGACACTCTGGAAACACCATATATTTT. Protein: CASSPARHSGNTIYF.

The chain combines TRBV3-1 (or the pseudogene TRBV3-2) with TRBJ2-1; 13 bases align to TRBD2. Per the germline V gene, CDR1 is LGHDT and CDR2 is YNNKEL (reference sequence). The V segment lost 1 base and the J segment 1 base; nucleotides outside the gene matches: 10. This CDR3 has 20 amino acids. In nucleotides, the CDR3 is TGTGCCAGCAGCCAAGTTTCCGGGACTAGCGGGGTTGGGTCCTACAATGAGCAGTTCTTC. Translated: CASSQVSGTSGVGSYNEQFF.

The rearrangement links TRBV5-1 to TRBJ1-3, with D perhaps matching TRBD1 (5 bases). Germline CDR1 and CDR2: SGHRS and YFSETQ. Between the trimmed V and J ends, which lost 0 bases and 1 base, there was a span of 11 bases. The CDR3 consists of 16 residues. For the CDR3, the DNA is TGCGCCAGCAGCTTGGAGGGGCGAATTTCTGGAAACACCATATATTTT. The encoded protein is CASSLEGRISGNTIYF.

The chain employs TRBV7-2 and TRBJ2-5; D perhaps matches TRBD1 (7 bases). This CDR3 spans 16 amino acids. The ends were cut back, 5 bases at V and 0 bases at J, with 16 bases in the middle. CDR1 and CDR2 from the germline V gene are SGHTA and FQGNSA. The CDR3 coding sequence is TGTGCCAGCAGCCTTCGCGGGACAGCGTACCAAGAGACCCAGTACTTC. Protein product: CASSLRGTAYQETQYF.

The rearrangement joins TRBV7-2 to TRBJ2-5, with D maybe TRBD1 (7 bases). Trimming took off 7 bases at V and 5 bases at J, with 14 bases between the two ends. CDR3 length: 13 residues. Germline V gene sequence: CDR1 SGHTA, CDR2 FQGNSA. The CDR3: CASKGQGGETQYF. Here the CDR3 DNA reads TGTGCCAGCAAGGGGCAGGGGGGCGAGACCCAGTACTTC.

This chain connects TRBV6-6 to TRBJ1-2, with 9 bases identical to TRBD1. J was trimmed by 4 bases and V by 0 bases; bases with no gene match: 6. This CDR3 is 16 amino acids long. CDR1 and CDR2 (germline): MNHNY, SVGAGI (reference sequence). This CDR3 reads CASSYSMGQGSYGYTF. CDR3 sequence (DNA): TGTGCCAGCAGTTACTCGATGGGACAGGGATCCTATGGCTACACCTTC.

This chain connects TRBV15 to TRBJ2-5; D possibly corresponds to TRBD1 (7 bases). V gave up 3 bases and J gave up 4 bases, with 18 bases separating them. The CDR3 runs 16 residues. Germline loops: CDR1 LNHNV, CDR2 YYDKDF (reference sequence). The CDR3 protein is CATSRAYRGGGETQYF. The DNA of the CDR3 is TGTGCCACCAGCAGGGCATACAGGGGAGGAGGAGAGACCCAGTACTTC.

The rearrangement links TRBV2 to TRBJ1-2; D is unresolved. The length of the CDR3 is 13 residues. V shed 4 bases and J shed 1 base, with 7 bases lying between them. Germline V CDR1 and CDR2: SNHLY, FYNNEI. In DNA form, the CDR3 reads TGTGCCAGCAGTGCGGGGATTAACTATGGCTACACCTTC. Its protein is CASSAGINYGYTF.

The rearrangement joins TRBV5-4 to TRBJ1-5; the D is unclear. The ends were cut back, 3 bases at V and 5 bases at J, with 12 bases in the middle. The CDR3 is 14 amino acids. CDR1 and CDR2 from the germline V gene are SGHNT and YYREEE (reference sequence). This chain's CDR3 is CASSSRRSDQPQHF. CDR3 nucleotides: TGTGCCAGCAGCTCCAGGAGGTCCGATCAGCCCCAGCATTTT.

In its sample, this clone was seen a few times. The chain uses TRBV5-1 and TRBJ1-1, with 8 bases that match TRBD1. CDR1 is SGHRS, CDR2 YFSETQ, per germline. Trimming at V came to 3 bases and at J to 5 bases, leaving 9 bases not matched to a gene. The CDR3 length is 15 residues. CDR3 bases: TGCGCCAGCAGCTCGACGACAGGGGATAGGACTGAAGCTTTCTTT. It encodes CASSSTTGDRTEAFF.

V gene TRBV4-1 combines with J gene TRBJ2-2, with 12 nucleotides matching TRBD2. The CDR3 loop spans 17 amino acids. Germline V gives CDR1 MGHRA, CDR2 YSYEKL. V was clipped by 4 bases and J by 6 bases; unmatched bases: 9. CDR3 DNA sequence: TGCGCCAGCAGCCTACGACTAGCGGGGGTTATAGCCGGGGAGCTGTTTTTT. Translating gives CASSLRLAGVIAGELFF.

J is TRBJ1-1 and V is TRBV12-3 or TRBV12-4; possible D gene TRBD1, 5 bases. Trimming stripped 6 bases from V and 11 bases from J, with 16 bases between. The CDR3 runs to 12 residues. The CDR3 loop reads CASRGTLSWAFF. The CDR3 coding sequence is TGTGCCAGCAGGGGGACTCTATCTTGGGCTTTCTTT.

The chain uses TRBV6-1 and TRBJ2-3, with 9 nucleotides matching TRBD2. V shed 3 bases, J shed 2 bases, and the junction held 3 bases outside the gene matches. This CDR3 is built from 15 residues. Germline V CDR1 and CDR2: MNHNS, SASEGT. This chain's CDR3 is CASSELAGYTDTQYF. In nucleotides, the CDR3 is TGTGCCAGCAGTGAGCTAGCGGGGTACACAGATACGCAGTATTTT.

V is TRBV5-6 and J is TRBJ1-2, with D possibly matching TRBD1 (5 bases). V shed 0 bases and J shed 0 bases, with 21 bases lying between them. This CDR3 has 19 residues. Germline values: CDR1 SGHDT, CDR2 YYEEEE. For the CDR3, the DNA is TGTGCCAGCAGCTTGGTTACCCAAAGAGGACAAGATTCTAACTATGGCTACACCTTC. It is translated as CASSLVTQRGQDSNYGYTF.

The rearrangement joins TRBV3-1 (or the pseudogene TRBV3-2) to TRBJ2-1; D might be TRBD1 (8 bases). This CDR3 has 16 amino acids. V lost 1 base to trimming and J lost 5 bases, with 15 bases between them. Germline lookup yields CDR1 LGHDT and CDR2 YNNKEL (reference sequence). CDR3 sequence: CASSQGGGTGHNEQFF. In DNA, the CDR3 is TGTGCCAGCAGCCAAGGGGGAGGGACAGGCCACAATGAGCAGTTCTTC.

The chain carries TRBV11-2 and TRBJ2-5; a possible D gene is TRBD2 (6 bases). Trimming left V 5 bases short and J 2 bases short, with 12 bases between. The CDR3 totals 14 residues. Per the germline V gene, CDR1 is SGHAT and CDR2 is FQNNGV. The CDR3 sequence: CASSGGLRQETQYF. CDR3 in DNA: TGTGCCAGCAGCGGGGGGTTGAGGCAAGAGACCCAGTACTTC.

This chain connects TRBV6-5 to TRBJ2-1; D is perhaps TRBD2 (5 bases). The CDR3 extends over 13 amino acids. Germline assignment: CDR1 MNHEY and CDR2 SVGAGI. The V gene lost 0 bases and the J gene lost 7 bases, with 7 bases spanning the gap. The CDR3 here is CASSYSTGNEQFF. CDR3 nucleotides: TGTGCCAGCAGTTACTCGACGGGAAATGAGCAGTTCTTC.

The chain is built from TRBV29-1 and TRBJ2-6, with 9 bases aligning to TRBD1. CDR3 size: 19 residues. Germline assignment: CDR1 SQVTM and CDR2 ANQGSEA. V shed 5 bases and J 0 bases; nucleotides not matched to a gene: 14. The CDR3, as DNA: TGCAGCGTTCCAAGAACTGACAGGGGGATGAGCTCTGGGGCCAACGTCCTGACTTTC. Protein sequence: CSVPRTDRGMSSGANVLTF. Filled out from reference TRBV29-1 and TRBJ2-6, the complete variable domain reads SAVISQKPSRDICQRGTSLTIQCQVDSQVTMMFWYRQQPGQSLTLIATANQGSEATYESGFVIDKFPISRPNLTFSTLTVSNMSPEDSSIYLCSVPRTDRGMSSGANVLTFGAGSRLTVL.

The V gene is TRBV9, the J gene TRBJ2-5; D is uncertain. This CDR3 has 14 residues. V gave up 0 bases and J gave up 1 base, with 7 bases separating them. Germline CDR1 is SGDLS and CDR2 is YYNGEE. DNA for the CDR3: TGTGCCAGCAGCGTAGGCAGTGCCCAAGAGACCCAGTACTTC. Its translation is CASSVGSAQETQYF.

The CDR3 sequence is CASRPGQGRYTEAFF. The CDR3 region has the DNA TGTGCCAGTAGACCCGGACAGGGGAGGTACACTGAAGCTTTCTTT. The chain employs TRBV19 and TRBJ1-1; 9 positions match TRBD1. Germline-derived CDR1 and CDR2 are LNHDA and SQIVND (reference sequence). The CDR3 is made up of 15 amino acids. V trimming: 6 bases; J trimming: 3 bases; junction bases outside the gene matches: 8.

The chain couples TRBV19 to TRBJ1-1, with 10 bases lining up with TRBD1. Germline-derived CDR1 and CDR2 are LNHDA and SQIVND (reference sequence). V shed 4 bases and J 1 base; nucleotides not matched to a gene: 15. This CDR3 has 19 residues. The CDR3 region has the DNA TGTGCCAGTAGTAAAGCCGGGACAGGGGAACCCCTATCGAACACTGAAGCTTTCTTT. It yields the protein CASSKAGTGEPLSNTEAFF.

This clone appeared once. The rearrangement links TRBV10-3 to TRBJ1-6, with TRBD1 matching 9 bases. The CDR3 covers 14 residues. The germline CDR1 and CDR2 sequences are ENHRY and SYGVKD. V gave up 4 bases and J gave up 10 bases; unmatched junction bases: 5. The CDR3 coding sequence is TGTGCCATCAGTGCACAGGGGGCTAACTCACCCCTCCACTTT. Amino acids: CAISAQGANSPLHF.

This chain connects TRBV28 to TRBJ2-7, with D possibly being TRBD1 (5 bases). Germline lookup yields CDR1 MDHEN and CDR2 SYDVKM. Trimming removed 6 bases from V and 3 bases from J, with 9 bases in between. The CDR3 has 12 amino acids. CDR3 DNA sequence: TGTGCCAGCAGCAGGGTGGGCTACGAGCAGTACTTC. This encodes CASSRVGYEQYF.